The present T cell receptor (beta chain) was sequenced within a study of cytomegalovirus exposure and HLA in healthy donors. Study context: A later analysis reported the 130 or so validation repertoires used the same platform as the roughly 700 first-cohort repertoires. Regarding the study as a whole: Cytomegalovirus association was listed for under 200 TCR beta chains. In vitro checks showed that a few CMV-associated chains really do target CMV antigens. Cytomegalovirus status was reportedly diagnosed by the classifier with high sensitivity and specificity.

The V segment lost 5 bases and the J segment 2 bases; nucleotides outside the gene matches: 6. Germline CDR1 is SGHRS and CDR2 is YFSETQ. The CDR3 sequence is 16 residues long. Sequenced by immunoSEQ multiplex PCR; TCRdb stores in-frame clones only, minus some. Of 120,000 or so clones listed, around 88% are singletons. As to this clone: What it binds is not known.

This sequence originates from a man between 18 and 29 years old in good health and CMV-seronegative. The rearrangement uses TRBV5-1 and TRBJ2-5; TRBD2 matches at 13 bases. Specimen: PBMCs. CDR3: CASSPTSGRMQETQYF. Written as DNA, the CDR3 is TGCGCCAGCAGTCCGACTAGCGGGAGGATGCAAGAGACCCAGTACTTC.